This TCR beta chain was recovered during a study of regulatory T cells in long-lasting Graves disease. There are 17 residues in the CDR3. The V gene end was trimmed by 4 bases and the J gene end by 0 bases; junction bases not matched to a gene: 8. Germline V lookup: CDR1 MDHEN, CDR2 SYDVKM. Specified time point: newly diagnosed GD, antithyroid drugs for less than 3 months. RNA from PBMCs was the source of the TCR library. For TCR beta, libraries came from iRepertoire HTBI primers and Arm-PCR of CDR3 regions. MiXCR, run by TCRdb on the multiplex PCR reads, gives a single entry per CDR3 protein. This sample yields hundreds of thousands of distinct CDR3 sequences, of which approximately 15% are seen a single time; 18% belongs to the top ten. In its sample, this clonotype was seen many times. The same sample was also studied in work on T cells in Graves' hyperthyroidism and ophthalmopathy.

The sequenced sample was peripheral blood mononuclear cells (PBMCs), obtained at new diagnosis, from a patient treated with antithyroid drugs. The receptor's source is a woman in her 30s with Graves disease. The chain couples TRBV28 to TRBJ2-7, with 11 bases identical to TRBD2. CDR3 DNA sequence: TGTGCCAGCAGTTCCTGGGGACTAGCGGTAAGCTCCTACGAGCAGTACTTC. As protein: CASSSWGLAVSSYEQYF.